The next 23 T cell receptor beta chains were all read from a single sample in a study of regulatory T cells in long-lasting Graves disease. Described time point: persistent/refractory GD, antithyroid drugs over 5 years with positive TRAb. Following extraction of RNA from PBMCs, that RNA was used to make the TCR library. With iRepertoire HTBI primers and Arm-PCR of CDR3 regions, TCR beta libraries were built. A single record per CDR3 protein comes from TCRdb applying MiXCR to the multiplex PCR reads. The sample lists about 470,000 distinct CDR3 sequences; around a fifth were seen once. Sample: peripheral blood mononuclear cells (PBMCs), taken when the disease was refractory, from a patient treated with antithyroid drugs. These receptors were obtained from a female donor with Graves disease.

This clonotype was counted a few times. The chain joins TRBV28 to TRBJ1-3; 10 nucleotides align to TRBD1. V was pared by 5 bases and J by 7 bases, with 8 bases of the junction left unmatched. CDR1 is MDHEN and CDR2 is SYDVKM in the germline V gene. CDR3 length: 15 residues. Here the CDR3 DNA reads TGTGCCAGCAGTGGTCGACAGGGGGCTTGGAACACCATATATTTT. Its protein product is CASSGRQGAWNTIYF.

The table lists this clonotype with a few counts. This chain uses TRBV4-2 with TRBJ1-2, with 8 bases identical to TRBD1. Germline CDR1 is LGHNA and CDR2 is YNFKEQ. With V trimmed by 0 bases and J by 2 bases, 5 bases remained unmatched. The CDR3 totals 16 residues. CDR3 nucleotide sequence: TGTGCCAGCAGCCAAGATCGGACAGGGCTCAACTATGGCTACACCTTC. Protein product: CASSQDRTGLNYGYTF.

This clonotype was counted only a few times. The rearrangement links TRBV27 to TRBJ2-2; weak D call: TRBD1 (5 bases). The CDR3 runs 16 residues. The germline V gene has CDR1 MNHEY and CDR2 SMNVEV (reference sequence). V shed 2 bases and J shed 1 base, with 11 bases lying between them. The DNA for the CDR3 is TGTGCCAGCAGTTTACTAGGGGTGTGGAACACCGGGGAGCTGTTTTTT. Translating it yields CASSLLGVWNTGELFF.

V usage is TRBV19 and J usage is TRBJ2-7, with TRBD1 as a possible D gene (6 bases). The germline V gene encodes CDR1 LNHDA and CDR2 SQIVND (reference sequence). With 6 bases removed from V and 0 bases from J, the gap between germline ends came to 12 bases. This CDR3 contains 14 residues. CDR3 in amino acids: CASRVQQGSYEQYF. The CDR3 region has the DNA TGTGCCAGTAGGGTTCAACAGGGCTCCTACGAGCAGTACTTC.

The chain couples TRBV12-3 or TRBV12-4 to TRBJ2-3, with TRBD1 matching 9 bases. This CDR3 is built from 15 residues. The V gene end was trimmed by 7 bases and the J gene end by 0 bases; junction bases not matched to a gene: 5. CDR3 in DNA: TGTGCCAGCACCGAAGGGACAGGGAGCACAGATACGCAGTATTTT. Translating gives CASTEGTGSTDTQYF.

This clonotype was counted between two and nine times. The J gene is TRBJ2-2, the V gene TRBV6-4, with 8 positions matching TRBD1. This CDR3 has 15 residues. Germline V gene lookup returns CDR1 MRHNA and CDR2 SNTAGT. The V segment lost 6 bases and the J segment 4 bases; nucleotides outside the gene matches: 7. The CDR3 nucleotides read TGTGCCAGCAGGGAATCTACAGGGGGCACCGGGGAGCTGTTTTTT. It is translated as CASRESTGGTGELFF.

This clonotype was found a few times. The gene calls are TRBV6-9 and TRBJ1-3; D is perhaps TRBD1 (5 bases). The CDR3 is made up of 16 amino acids. Trimming cost V 3 bases and J 1 base, with 13 bases left between them. The germline CDR1 and CDR2 sequences are MNHGY and SVAAGI. This CDR3 is CASSYQVWGSGNTIYF. The CDR3 region has the DNA TGTGCCAGCAGTTACCAGGTCTGGGGGTCTGGAAACACCATATATTTT.

The gene calls are TRBV5-6 and TRBJ2-7; possible D gene TRBD2, 5 bases. The germline V and J ends were trimmed by 3 bases and 2 bases, with 9 bases remaining between them. The CDR3 length is 13 residues. Germline CDR1 is SGHDT and CDR2 is YYEEEE. The CDR3: CASSSGETYEQYF. CDR3 DNA: TGTGCCAGCAGCTCCGGGGAAACCTACGAGCAGTACTTC.

J is TRBJ2-5 and V is TRBV14; D is unclear. CDR3 length equals 17 residues. The germline gives CDR1 SGHDN, CDR2 FVKESK. V was clipped by 0 bases and J by 0 bases, with 14 bases between them. The CDR3 reads CASSQDGGSLYQETQYF. The CDR3 DNA follows: TGTGCCAGCAGCCAAGATGGTGGCTCTTTGTACCAAGAGACCCAGTACTTC.

This chain uses TRBV4-2 with TRBJ2-1; D may be TRBD2 (5 bases). In germline, CDR1 is LGHNA, CDR2 YNFKEQ. The CDR3 runs 16 residues. V lost 3 bases, J lost 2 bases, and 14 bases lay in between. For the CDR3, the DNA is TGTGCCAGCAGCCAGGCGGAGCGGCTACCCTACAATGAGCAGTTCTTC. Translation gives CASSQAERLPYNEQFF.

About this clonotype itself: Since a much larger clone is just one base distant, this may be a read error. This chain connects TRBV6-1 to TRBJ1-2, with 8 positions matching TRBD1. The V gene's germline CDR1 is MNHNS and CDR2 SASEGT. The CDR3 runs to 17 residues. The CDR3 DNA follows: TGTGCCAGCAGCCACGGGACAGGCAACCCAACAAACTGTGGCTACACCTTC. Residues: CASSHGTGNPTNCGYTF.

About this clonotype itself: An end of the junction differs from the germline gene, which may be a read error. V is TRBV2 and J is TRBJ1-2; D gene uncertain. CDR1 SNHLY and CDR2 FYNNEI come from the germline V gene. This CDR3 has 13 amino acids. The CDR3 nucleotides read TGTGCCAGCAGTGAAGGGATCAACTATGGCCACACCTTC. Translated, it gives CASSEGINYGHTF.

This clonotype was seen ten or more times. V usage is TRBV12-3 or TRBV12-4 and J usage is TRBJ1-2; D remains unclear. Trimming stripped 2 bases from V and 3 bases from J, with 7 bases between. The CDR3 contains 13 residues. The CDR3 bases are TGTGCCAGCAGTTTAATTGTGGACTATGGCTACACCTTC. It is translated as CASSLIVDYGYTF.

The V and J genes are TRBV6-5 and TRBJ2-7; TRBD2 is a possible D gene (5 bases). V was clipped by 0 bases and J by 7 bases, with 25 bases between them. The CDR3 is 18 residues long. CDR1 MNHEY and CDR2 SVGAGI come from the germline V gene. In nucleotides, the CDR3 is TGTGCCAGCAGTTACTCCATATTTAAACCGTTGGGTTCGGGAGAGCAGTACTTC. Translating gives CASSYSIFKPLGSGEQYF.

In its sample, this clonotype was seen many times. A read error may account for a junction end that differs from germline. The gene calls are TRBV7-7 and TRBJ1-4; TRBD1 matches 7 bases. CDR3 size: 16 residues. Germline CDR1 and CDR2: SSHAT and FNYEAQ (reference sequence). CDR3 DNA: TGTGCTAGCAGCTTAGGCACAGGGGCCACTAATGAAAAACTGTTTTTT. This sequence encodes CASSLGTGATNEKLFF.

This clonotype was picked up many times. The V and J genes are TRBV27 and TRBJ2-5; D perhaps matches TRBD2 (7 bases). The CDR3 loop spans 16 amino acids. Trimming took off 5 bases at V and 4 bases at J, with 20 bases between the two ends. Germline CDR1 is MNHEY and CDR2 is SMNVEV (reference sequence). CDR3 residues: CASSIGVGGDGETQYF. The CDR3 coding sequence is TGTGCCAGCAGTATCGGGGTAGGGGGGGACGGAGAGACCCAGTACTTC.

The V and J genes are TRBV28 and TRBJ2-7; possibly TRBD1 for D (6 bases). CDR1 is MDHEN and CDR2 is SYDVKM in the germline V gene. This CDR3 spans 15 amino acids. V lost 6 bases, J lost 3 bases, and 18 bases lay in between. CDR3: CASSFPDRGDYEQYF. The CDR3 DNA is TGTGCCAGCAGCTTCCCGGACAGAGGCGACTACGAGCAGTACTTC.

This clonotype has more than one count but fewer than ten. The chain links TRBV18 to TRBJ2-5; D is undetermined. Germline loops: CDR1 KGHSH, CDR2 LQKENI. Trimming removed 5 bases from V and 1 base from J, with 11 bases in between. The CDR3 is 14 amino acids. The CDR3 spells CASSSSYTQETQYF. The CDR3 DNA reads TGTGCCAGCTCATCCTCCTACACCCAAGAGACCCAGTACTTC.

The genes are TRBV20-1 and TRBJ2-7; possible D gene TRBD2, 5 bases. V was cut by 0 bases and J by 2 bases, with 20 bases left in between. The germline V gene encodes CDR1 DFQATT and CDR2 SNEGSKA (reference sequence). This CDR3 has 17 amino acids. CDR3 sequence: CSARDNLSGKSPYEQYF. The CDR3 nucleotides read TGCAGTGCTAGAGACAATCTATCGGGGAAGAGTCCCTACGAGCAGTACTTC.

Concerning this clonotype itself: A much larger clone sits a single nucleotide away, making a read error possible. In DNA, the CDR3 is TGCAGTGTCACGAAAGGGCTAGTACGGACGAGGTACTTC. It specifies CSVTKGLVRTRYF. The rearrangement links TRBV20-1 to TRBJ2-7; no definite D call. Trimming cost V 7 bases and J 12 bases, with 25 bases left between them. Germline CDR1 DFQATT, CDR2 SNEGSKA (reference sequence). This CDR3 region has 13 residues.

This clonotype was detected ten times or more. CDR3 nucleotide sequence: TGTGCTAGTGGTTTAAGTGGGGACTCCTACGAGCAGTACTTC. Protein: CASGLSGDSYEQYF. J is TRBJ2-7 and V is TRBV12-5; no clear D. The V gene lost 3 bases and the J gene lost 0 bases, with 9 bases spanning the gap. CDR3 length equals 14 residues. Germline CDR1 LGHNT, CDR2 FRNRAP.

This clonotype was recorded at least ten times. V usage is TRBV5-1 and J usage is TRBJ1-1, with 7 positions matching TRBD1. This CDR3 is built from 15 residues. V dropped 2 bases and J dropped 2; count of bases not matched to a gene: 6. The V gene's germline CDR1 is SGHRS and CDR2 YFSETQ. The CDR3 sequence is CASSLDGTANTEAFF. CDR3 bases: TGCGCCAGCAGCTTAGACGGGACAGCCAACACTGAAGCTTTCTTT.

A single count supports this clonotype. Compared with germline, one end of the junction differs, possibly owing to a read error. This chain uses TRBV11-3 with TRBJ2-1, with TRBD2 matching over 7 bases. Germline V lookup: CDR1 SGHNT, CDR2 YENEEA. This CDR3 has 16 amino acids. The CDR3 sequence is CASSVEGAGTYNEQFF. CDR3 bases: TGTGCCAGCAGCGTAGAGGGAGCGGGAACCTACAATGAGCAGTTCTTC. Together with reference TRBV11-3 and TRBJ2-1, the CDR3 gives the full variable domain: EAGVVQSPRYKIIEKKQPVAFWCNPISGHNTLYWYLQNLGQGPELLIRYENEEAVDDSQLPKDRFSAERLKGVDSTLKIQPAELGDSAVYLCASSVEGAGTYNEQFFGPGTRLTVL.